This T cell receptor (beta chain) was captured in a study of T cells after yellow fever vaccination. Study-wide results and caveats: A small proportion of clonotypes was detected in both the CD4 and CD8 compartments.

Per the germline V gene, CDR1 is MNHNS and CDR2 is SASEGT. V lost 6 bases, J lost 4 bases, and 5 bases stayed unmatched. The CDR3 extends over 14 amino acids. MiXCR, applied by TCRdb to the 5' RACE reads, yields one record per CDR3 protein. The table shows tens of thousands of distinct CDR3 sequences, with around 7% occurring only once. As regards this clonotype: Its antigen remains unknown.

The specimen comprised CD8+ T cells sorted from PBMCs, sampled on the day of the yellow fever booster vaccination. The receptor was derived from a young man who received the YFV17D yellow fever vaccine. This chain joins TRBV6-1 and TRBJ2-7; 11 bases align to TRBD2. CDR3 protein: CASRPGLAVYEQYF. The CDR3 coding sequence is TGTGCCAGCAGACCGGGACTAGCGGTATACGAGCAGTACTTC.